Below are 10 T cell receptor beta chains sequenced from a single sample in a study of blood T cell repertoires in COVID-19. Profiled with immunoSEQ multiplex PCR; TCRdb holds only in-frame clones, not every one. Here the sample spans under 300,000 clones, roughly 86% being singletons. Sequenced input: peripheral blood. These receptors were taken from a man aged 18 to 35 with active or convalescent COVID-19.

In DNA, the CDR3 is TGCAGCGTTGAAGTACTAGCGGGGGGCACAGATACGCAGTATTTT. Amino acid sequence: CSVEVLAGGTDTQYF. The chain is built from TRBV29-1 and TRBJ2-3, with 11 bases fitting TRBD2. Unmatched junction bases numbered 1, after V lost 1 base and J lost 1 base. The CDR3 has 15 amino acids. Germline values: CDR1 SQVTM, CDR2 ANQGSEA.

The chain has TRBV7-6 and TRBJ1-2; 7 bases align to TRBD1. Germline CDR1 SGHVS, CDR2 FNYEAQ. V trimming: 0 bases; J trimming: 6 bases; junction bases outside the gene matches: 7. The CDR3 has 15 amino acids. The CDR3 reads CASSLAPRGIDGYTF. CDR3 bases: TGTGCCAGCAGCTTAGCGCCCAGGGGGATCGATGGCTACACCTTC.

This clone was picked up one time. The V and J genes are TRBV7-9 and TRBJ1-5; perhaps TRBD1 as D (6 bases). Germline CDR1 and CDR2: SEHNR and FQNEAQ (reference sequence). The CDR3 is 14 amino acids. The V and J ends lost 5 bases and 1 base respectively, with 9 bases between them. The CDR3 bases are TGTGCCAGCAGCCAACAGGGAAGCAATCAGCCCCAGCATTTT. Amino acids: CASSQQGSNQPQHF.

The CDR3 DNA sequence: TGTGCCAGCAGTTCGAGTAGCGGGTCATGGCCCTCCTACAATGAGCAGTTCTTC. Protein sequence: CASSSSSGSWPSYNEQFF. The chain recombines TRBV28 with TRBJ2-1, with 7 bases lining up with TRBD2. Per the germline V gene, CDR1 is MDHEN and CDR2 is SYDVKM. V shed 4 bases and J 0 bases; nucleotides not matched to a gene: 12. The CDR3 sequence is 18 residues long. Full variable domain (missing parts from reference TRBV28 and TRBJ2-1): DVKVTQSSRYLVKRTGEKVFLECVQDMDHENMFWYRQDPGLGLRLIYFSYDVKMKEKGDIPEGYSVSREKKERFSLILESASTNQTSMYLCASSSSSGSWPSYNEQFFGPGTRLTVL.

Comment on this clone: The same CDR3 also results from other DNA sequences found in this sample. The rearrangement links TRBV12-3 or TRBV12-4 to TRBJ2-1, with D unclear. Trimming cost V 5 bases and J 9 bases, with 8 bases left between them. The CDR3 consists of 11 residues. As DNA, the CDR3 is TGTGCCAGCAGTCCGGGTCTTGAGCAGTTCTTC. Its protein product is CASSPGLEQFF.

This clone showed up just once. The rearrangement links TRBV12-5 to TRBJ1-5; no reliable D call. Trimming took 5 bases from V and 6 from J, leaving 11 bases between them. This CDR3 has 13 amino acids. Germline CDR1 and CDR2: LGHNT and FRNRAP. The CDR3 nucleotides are TGTGCTAGTGGTCCGGGGATTGGTCAGCCCCAGCATTTT. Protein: CASGPGIGQPQHF.

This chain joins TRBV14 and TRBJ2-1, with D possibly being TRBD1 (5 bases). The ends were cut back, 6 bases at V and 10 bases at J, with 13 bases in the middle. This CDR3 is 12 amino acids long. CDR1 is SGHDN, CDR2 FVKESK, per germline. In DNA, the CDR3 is TGTGCCAGCAGGATAGGGGCCGGCGAGCAGTTCTTC. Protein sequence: CASRIGAGEQFF.

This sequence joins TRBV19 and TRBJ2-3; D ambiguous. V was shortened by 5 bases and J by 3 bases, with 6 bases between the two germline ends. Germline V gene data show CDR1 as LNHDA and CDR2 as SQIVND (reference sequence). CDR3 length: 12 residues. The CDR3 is CASSPTTDTQYF. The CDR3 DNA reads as TGTGCCAGTAGTCCCACTACAGATACGCAGTATTTT.

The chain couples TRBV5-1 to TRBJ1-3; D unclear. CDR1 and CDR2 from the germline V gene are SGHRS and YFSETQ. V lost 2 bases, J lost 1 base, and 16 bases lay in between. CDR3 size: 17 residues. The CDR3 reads CASSLGSGLGSGNTIYF. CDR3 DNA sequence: TGCGCCAGCAGCTTAGGGAGCGGTTTGGGATCTGGAAACACCATATATTTT.

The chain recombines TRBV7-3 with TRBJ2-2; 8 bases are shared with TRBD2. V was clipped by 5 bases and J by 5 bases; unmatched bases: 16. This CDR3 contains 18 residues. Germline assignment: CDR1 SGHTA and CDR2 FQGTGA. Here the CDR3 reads CASSHGASGRMGTGELFF. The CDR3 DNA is TGTGCCAGCAGCCACGGGGCGAGCGGGAGAATGGGAACCGGGGAGCTGTTTTTT.